This TCR beta chain is from a study of shared clonotypes between healthy human individuals. This CDR3 contains 13 residues. Trimming removed 6 bases from V and 4 bases from J; junction bases left unmatched: 4. The V gene's germline CDR1 is MNHEY and CDR2 SMNVEV (reference sequence). General study results and limits: With a few donors compared, 4.5% to 6.5% of naive CD4 clonotypes were shared.

On this clone: Its antigen is unknown.

TCRdb's copy holds only in-frame clones and misses some; the assay was immunoSEQ multiplex PCR. Of 2 million to 2.5 million clones in the sample, approximately 95% were seen once. Into CD45RA+ naive and CD45RA-negative memory subsets, the CD4+ cells were split. The J gene is TRBJ1-2, the V gene TRBV27; 8 nucleotides agree with TRBD1. The sequence was obtained from a young man in good health. Some clones in this sample may be carry-over from other donors' samples. Sequencing used naive CD4+ T cells from PBMCs. Noted subset: CD45RA+ positively selected. The CDR3, as DNA: TGTGCCAGCAGGCATACAGGGGGCTATGGCTACACCTTC. Amino acid sequence: CASRHTGGYGYTF.